The clone carrying this T cell receptor beta chain showed up many times. Its antigen is unknown. This record comes from a study of spatial heterogeneity in lung cancer. Background on the study: In the raw reads, each unique TCR and UMI combination was present more than ten times on average.

Whole-study results and caveats: Resection blood, more than follow-up blood, showed ubiquitous expanded tumor TCRs.

This CDR3 comprises 16 residues. Germline loops: CDR1 DFQATT, CDR2 SNEGSKA (reference sequence). V lost 0 bases, J lost 4 bases, and 18 bases lay in between. Time point: sample taken at primary tumor resection. Extraction of whole RNA from tumor, nontumor lung or frozen PBMC preceded unsorted sequencing. Donors were around 70 untreated early-stage non-small cell lung cancer patients. Every cDNA TCR molecule received its own unique molecular identifier. TCRdb passed the 5' RACE reads through MiXCR, listing each CDR3 protein once. The sample lists roughly 48,000 distinct CDR3 sequences; around 5.2% were seen once.

The chain recombines TRBV20-1 with TRBJ2-5; tentatively, D is TRBD1 (6 bases). The sequenced sample was PBMCs, obtained at surgery. The sequence came from a male donor with early-stage non-small cell lung cancer. The CDR3 reads CSARDRVQGIGETQYF. For the CDR3, the DNA is TGCAGTGCTAGAGATCGGGTACAGGGAATAGGAGAGACCCAGTACTTC.